This T cell receptor beta chain was obtained from a study of blood T cell repertoires in COVID-19. Study context: COVID-19 samples from acute and convalescent phases originated in the United States, Italy and Spain. The analysed material was cDNA or gDNA that came from T cells, B-cell-depleted T cells, or PBMCs.

Germline V CDR1 and CDR2: SGHNT, YYREEE (reference sequence). V trimming: 3 bases; J trimming: 4 bases; junction bases outside the gene matches: 4. The CDR3 is 15 residues long. In the study's own analysis: Nucleated cell number was recorded as an estimate derived from reference gene primer amplification. The assay was immunoSEQ multiplex PCR, and TCRdb's table has in-frame clones only and misses some. V and J calls and clone size are those listed in that table; D and trimming were worked out from the DNA. In the table there are fewer than 300,000 clones, roughly 87% of which are singletons. The rearrangement joins TRBV5-4 to TRBJ2-1; 10 nucleotides agree with TRBD2. The TCR originated in a human donor in a cohort sampled during active COVID-19. The sample taken for sequencing was peripheral blood. The CDR3 sequence is CASSSSGSRYNEQFF. Here the CDR3 DNA reads TGTGCCAGCAGCTCTAGCGGGAGCCGTTACAATGAGCAGTTCTTC.